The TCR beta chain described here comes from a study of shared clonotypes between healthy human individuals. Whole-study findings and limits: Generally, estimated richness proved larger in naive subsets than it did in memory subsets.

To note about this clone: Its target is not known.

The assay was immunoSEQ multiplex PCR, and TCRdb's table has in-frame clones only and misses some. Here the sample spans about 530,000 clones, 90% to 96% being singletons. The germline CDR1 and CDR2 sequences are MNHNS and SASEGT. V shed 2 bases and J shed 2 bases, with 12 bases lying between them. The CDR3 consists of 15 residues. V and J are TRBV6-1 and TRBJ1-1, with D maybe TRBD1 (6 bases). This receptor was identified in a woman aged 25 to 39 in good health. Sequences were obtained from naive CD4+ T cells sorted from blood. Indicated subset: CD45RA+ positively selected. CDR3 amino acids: CASSEYGQQNTEAFF. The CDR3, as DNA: TGTGCCAGCAGTGAATACGGACAGCAAAACACTGAAGCTTTCTTT.